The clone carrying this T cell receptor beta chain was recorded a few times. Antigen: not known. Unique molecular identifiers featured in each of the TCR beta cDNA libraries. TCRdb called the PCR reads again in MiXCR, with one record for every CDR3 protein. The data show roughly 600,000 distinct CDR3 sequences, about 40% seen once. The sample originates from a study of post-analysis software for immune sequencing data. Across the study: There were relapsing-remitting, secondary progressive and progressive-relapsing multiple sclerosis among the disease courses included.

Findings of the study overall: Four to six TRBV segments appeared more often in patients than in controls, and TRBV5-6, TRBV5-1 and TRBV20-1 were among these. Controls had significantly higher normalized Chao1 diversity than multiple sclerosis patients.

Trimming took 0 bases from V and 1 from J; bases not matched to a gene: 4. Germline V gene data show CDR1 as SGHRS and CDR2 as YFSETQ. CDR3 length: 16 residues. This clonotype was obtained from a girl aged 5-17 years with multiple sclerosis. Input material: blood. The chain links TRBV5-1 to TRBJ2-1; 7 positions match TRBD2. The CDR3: CASSLGGGGSYNEQFF. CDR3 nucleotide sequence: TGCGCCAGCAGCTTGGGGGGGGGTGGATCCTACAATGAGCAGTTCTTC.